Listed here is a single TCR beta chain. The antigen is not known. This CDR3 spans 15 amino acids. Germline V gene sequence: CDR1 SGHRS, CDR2 YFSETQ. Trimming took off 0 bases at V and 0 bases at J, with 7 bases between the two ends. This sample is part of a study of shared clonotypes between healthy human individuals. Regarding the study as a whole: On the whole, naive subsets had larger estimated richness than memory subsets had.

The authors ran the assay at deep level. Using immunoSEQ multiplex PCR, the repertoire was profiled, and TCRdb retains in-frame clones only, with some absent. This sample has 1,400,000 or so clones, with about 98.5% found just once. The chain uses TRBV5-1 and TRBJ2-1, with D tentatively TRBD1 (5 bases). The clonotype originates from a man aged 25 to 40 in good health. Sequences were obtained from naive CD4+ T cells sorted from blood. As for subset: CD45RA+ positively selected. The CDR3 loop reads CASSLDTGSYNEQFF. DNA of the CDR3: TGCGCCAGCAGCTTGGACACAGGCTCCTACAATGAGCAGTTCTTC.